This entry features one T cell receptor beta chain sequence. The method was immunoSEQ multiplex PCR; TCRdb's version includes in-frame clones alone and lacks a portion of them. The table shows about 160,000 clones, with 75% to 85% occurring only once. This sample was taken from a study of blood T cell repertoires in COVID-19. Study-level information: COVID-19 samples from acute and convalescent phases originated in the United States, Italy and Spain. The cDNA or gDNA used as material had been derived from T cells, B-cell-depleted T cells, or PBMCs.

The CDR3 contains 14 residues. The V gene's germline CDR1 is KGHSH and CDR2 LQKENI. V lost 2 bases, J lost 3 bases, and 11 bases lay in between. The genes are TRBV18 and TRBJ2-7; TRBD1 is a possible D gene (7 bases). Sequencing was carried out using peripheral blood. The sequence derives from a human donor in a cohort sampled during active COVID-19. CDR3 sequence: CASSPSGGGYEQYF. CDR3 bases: TGTGCCAGCTCACCATCAGGGGGAGGCTACGAGCAGTACTTC.